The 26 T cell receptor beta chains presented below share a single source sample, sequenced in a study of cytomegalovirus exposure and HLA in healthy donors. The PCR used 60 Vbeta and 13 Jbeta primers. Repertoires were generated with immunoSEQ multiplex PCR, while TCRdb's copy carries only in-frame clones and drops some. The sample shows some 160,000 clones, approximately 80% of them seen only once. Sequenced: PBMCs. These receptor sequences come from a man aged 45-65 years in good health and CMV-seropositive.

CDR3 DNA sequence: TGTGCCAGCAGCTTTGAAATAGCAGATACGCAGTATTTT. This gives the protein CASSFEIADTQYF. V usage is TRBV7-3 and J usage is TRBJ2-3; no firm D call. The V end lost 3 bases, the J end lost 4 bases, and 8 bases lay between the germline ends. The CDR3 has 13 amino acids. In germline, CDR1 is SGHTA, CDR2 FQGTGA.

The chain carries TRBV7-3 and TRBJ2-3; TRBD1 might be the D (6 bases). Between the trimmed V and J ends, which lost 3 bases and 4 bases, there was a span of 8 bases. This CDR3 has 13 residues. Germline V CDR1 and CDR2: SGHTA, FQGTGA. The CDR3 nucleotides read TGTGCCAGCAGCTTCTACAGGGCAGATACGCAGTATTTT. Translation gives CASSFYRADTQYF.

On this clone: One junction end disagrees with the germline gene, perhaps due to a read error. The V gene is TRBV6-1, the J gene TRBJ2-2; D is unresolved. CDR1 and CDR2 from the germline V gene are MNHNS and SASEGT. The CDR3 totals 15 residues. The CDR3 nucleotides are TGTGCCAGCAGGGAAGACGCCAGTAATTACGGGGAGCTGTTTTTT. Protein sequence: CASREDASNYGELFF.

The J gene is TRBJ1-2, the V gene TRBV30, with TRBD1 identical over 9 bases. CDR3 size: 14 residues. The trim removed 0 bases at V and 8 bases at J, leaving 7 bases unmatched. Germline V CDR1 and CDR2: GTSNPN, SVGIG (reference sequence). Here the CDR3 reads CAWSVQDRGGGYTF. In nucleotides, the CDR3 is TGTGCCTGGAGTGTACAGGACAGGGGAGGCGGCTACACCTTC.

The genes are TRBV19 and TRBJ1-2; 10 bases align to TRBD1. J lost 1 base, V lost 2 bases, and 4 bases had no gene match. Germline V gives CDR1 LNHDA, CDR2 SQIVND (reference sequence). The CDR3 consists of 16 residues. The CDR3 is CASSILGDRGNYGYTF. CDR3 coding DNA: TGTGCCAGTAGTATATTGGGGGACAGGGGTAACTATGGCTACACCTTC.

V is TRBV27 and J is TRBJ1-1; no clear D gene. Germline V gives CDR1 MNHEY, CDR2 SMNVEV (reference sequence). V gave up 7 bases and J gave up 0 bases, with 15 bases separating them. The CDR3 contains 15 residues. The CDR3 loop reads CASMGRSTMNTEAFF. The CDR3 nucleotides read TGTGCCAGCATGGGCAGGTCGACAATGAACACTGAAGCTTTCTTT.

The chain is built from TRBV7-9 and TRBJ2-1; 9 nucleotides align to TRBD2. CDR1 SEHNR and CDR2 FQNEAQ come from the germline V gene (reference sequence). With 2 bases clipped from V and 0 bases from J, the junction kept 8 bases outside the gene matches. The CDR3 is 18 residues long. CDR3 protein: CASSLRGLAGYSYNEQFF. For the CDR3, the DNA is TGTGCCAGCAGCTTAAGGGGGCTAGCGGGATACTCCTACAATGAGCAGTTCTTC. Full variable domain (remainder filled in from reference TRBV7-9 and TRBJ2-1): DTGVSQNPRHKITKRGQNVTFRCDPISEHNRLYWYRQTLGQGPEFLTYFQNEAQLEKSRLLSDRFSAERPKGSFSTLEIQRTEQGDSAMYLCASSLRGLAGYSYNEQFFGPGTRLTVL.

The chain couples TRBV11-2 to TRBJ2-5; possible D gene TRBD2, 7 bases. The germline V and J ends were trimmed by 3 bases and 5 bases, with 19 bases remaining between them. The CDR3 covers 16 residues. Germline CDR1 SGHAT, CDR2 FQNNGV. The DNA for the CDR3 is TGTGCCAGCAGCTTGATTGGTGGGGGGAGGGGGGAGACCCAGTACTTC. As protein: CASSLIGGGRGETQYF.

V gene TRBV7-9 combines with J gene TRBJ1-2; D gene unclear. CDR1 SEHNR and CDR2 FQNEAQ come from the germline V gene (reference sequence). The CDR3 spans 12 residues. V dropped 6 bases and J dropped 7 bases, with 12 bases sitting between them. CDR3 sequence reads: CASSSTVIGYTF. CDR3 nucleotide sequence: TGTGCCAGCAGTTCTACGGTAATTGGCTACACCTTC.

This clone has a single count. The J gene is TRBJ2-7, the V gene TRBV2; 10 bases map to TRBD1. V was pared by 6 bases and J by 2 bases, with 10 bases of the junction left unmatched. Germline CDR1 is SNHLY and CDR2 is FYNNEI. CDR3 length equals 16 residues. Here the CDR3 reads CASSGVGTGDPYEQYF. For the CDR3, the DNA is TGTGCCAGCAGCGGGGTTGGGACAGGGGACCCCTACGAGCAGTACTTC.

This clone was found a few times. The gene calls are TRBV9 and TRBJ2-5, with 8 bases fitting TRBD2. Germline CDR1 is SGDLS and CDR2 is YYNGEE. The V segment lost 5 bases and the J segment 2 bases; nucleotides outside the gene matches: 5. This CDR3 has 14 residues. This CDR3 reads CASSASGHQETQYF. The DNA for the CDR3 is TGTGCCAGCAGTGCTAGCGGGCATCAAGAGACCCAGTACTTC.

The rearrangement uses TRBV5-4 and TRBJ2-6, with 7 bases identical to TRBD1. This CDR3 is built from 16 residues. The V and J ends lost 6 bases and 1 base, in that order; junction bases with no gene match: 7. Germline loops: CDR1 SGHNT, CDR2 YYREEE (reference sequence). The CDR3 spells CASNPGQRSGANVLTF. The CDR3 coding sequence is TGTGCCAGCAATCCGGGACAGAGATCTGGGGCCAACGTCCTGACTTTC.

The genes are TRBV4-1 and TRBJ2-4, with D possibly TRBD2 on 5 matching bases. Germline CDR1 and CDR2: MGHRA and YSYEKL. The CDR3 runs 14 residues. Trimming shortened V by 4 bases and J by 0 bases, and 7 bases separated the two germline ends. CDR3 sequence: CASSPGIAKNIQYF. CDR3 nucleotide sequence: TGCGCCAGCAGCCCGGGGATAGCCAAAAACATTCAGTACTTC.

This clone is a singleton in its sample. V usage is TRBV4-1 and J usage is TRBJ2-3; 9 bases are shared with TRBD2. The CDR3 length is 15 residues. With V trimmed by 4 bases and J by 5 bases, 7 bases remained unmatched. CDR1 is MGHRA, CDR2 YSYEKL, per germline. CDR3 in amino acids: CASSRLAVRGDTQYF. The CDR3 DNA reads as TGCGCCAGCAGCCGACTAGCGGTACGGGGAGATACGCAGTATTTT.

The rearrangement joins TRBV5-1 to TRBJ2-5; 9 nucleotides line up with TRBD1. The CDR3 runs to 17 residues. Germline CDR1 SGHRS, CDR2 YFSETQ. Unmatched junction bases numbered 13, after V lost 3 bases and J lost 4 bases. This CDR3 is CASSWPATGGKGETQYF. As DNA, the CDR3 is TGCGCCAGCAGCTGGCCGGCTACAGGGGGCAAAGGAGAGACCCAGTACTTC. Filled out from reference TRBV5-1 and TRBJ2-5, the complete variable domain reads KAGVTQTPRYLIKTRGQQVTLSCSPISGHRSVSWYQQTPGQGLQFLFEYFSETQRNKGNFPGRFSGRQFSNSRSEMNVSTLELGDSALYLCASSWPATGGKGETQYFGPGTRLLVL.

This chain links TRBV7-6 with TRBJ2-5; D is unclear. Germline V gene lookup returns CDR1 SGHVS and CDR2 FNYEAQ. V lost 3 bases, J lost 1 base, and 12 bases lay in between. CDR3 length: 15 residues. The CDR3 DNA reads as TGTGCCAGCAGCTTGGCCCAGGCTTCCCAAGAGACCCAGTACTTC. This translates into CASSLAQASQETQYF.

This CDR3 is CASSADRGLGYYGYTF. CDR3 sequence (DNA): TGTGCCAGTAGTGCCGACAGGGGGCTCGGGTACTATGGCTACACCTTC. The V and J genes are TRBV19 and TRBJ1-2; 10 nucleotides line up with TRBD1. The CDR3 is 16 residues long. Germline V gene sequence: CDR1 LNHDA, CDR2 SQIVND (reference sequence). After removal of 5 bases from V and 3 bases from J, the junction contained 9 bases not matched to a gene. Based on the CDR3 plus reference TRBV19 and TRBJ1-2, the full variable domain is DGGITQSPKYLFRKEGQNVTLSCEQNLNHDAMYWYRQDPGQGLRLIYYSQIVNDFQKGDIAEGYSVSREKKESFPLTVTSAQKNPTAFYLCASSADRGLGYYGYTFGSGTRLTVV.

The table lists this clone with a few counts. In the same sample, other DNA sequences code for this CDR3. CDR3 in amino acids: CASRRDYGYTF. The CDR3 DNA follows: TGTGCCAGCAGGAGGGACTATGGCTACACCTTC. The rearrangement uses TRBV2 and TRBJ1-2, with D hard to call. The CDR3 length is 11 residues. Germline CDR1 is SNHLY and CDR2 is FYNNEI. Deletions cut 6 bases from V and 3 bases from J, with 5 bases between.

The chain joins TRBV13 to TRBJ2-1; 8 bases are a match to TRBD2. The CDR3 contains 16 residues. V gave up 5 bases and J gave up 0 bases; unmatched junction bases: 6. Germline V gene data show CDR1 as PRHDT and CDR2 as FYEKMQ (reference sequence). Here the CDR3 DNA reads TGTGCCAGCAGCGTACTAGCGGTTAGCTCCTACAATGAGCAGTTCTTC. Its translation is CASSVLAVSSYNEQFF. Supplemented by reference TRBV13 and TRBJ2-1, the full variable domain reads AAGVIQSPRHLIKEKRETATLKCYPIPRHDTVYWYQQGPGQDPQFLISFYEKMQSDKGSIPDRFSAQQFSDYHSELNMSSLELGDSALYFCASSVLAVSSYNEQFFGPGTRLTVL.

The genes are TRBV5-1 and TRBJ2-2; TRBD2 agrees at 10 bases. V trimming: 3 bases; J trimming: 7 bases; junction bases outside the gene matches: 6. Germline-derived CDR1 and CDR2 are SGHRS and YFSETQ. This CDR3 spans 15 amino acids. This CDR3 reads CASSWGTSVFGELFF. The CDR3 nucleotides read TGCGCCAGCAGCTGGGGGACTAGCGTCTTCGGGGAGCTGTTTTTT.

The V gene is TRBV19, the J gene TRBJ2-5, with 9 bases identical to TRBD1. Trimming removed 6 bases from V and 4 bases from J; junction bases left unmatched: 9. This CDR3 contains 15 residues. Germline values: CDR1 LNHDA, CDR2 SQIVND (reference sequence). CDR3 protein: CASRRTGDAGETQYF. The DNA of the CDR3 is TGTGCCAGTAGGAGGACAGGGGACGCGGGAGAGACCCAGTACTTC.

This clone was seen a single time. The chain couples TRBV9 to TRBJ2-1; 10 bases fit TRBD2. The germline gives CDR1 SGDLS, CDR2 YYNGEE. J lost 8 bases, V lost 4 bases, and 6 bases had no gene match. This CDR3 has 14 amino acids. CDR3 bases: TGTGCCAGCAGCTTAAGCGGGAGGGGGGATGAGCAGTTCTTC. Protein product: CASSLSGRGDEQFF.

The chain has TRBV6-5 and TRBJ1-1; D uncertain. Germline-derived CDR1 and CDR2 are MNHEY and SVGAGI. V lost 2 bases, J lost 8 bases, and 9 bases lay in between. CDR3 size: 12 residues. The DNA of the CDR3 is TGTGCCAGCAGTTACGGAGAAACCGAAGCTTTCTTT. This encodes CASSYGETEAFF.

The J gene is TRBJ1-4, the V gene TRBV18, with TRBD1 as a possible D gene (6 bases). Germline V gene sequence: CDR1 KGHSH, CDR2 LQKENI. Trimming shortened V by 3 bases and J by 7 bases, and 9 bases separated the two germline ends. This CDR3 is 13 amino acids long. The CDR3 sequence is CASSPRRGEKLFF. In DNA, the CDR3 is TGTGCCAGCTCACCCCGCAGGGGTGAAAAACTGTTTTTT. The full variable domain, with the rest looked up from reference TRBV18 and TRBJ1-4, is NAGVMQNPRHLVRRRGQEARLRCSPMKGHSHVYWYRQLPEEGLKFMVYLQKENIIDESGMPKERFSAEFPKEGPSILRIQQVVRGDSAAYFCASSPRRGEKLFFGSGTQLSVL.

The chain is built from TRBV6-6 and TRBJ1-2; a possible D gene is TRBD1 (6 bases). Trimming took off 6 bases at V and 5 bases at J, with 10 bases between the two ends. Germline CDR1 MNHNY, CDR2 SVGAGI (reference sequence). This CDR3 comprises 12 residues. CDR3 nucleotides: TGTGCCAGCAGGGGAGGGGGTTATGGCTACACCTTC. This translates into CASRGGGYGYTF.

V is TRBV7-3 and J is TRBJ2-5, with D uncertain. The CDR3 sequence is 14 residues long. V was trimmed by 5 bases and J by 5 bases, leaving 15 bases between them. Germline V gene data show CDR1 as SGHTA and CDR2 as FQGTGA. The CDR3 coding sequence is TGTGCCAGCAGCCCCCGCGGCGGCCGGGAGACCCAGTACTTC. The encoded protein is CASSPRGGRETQYF.